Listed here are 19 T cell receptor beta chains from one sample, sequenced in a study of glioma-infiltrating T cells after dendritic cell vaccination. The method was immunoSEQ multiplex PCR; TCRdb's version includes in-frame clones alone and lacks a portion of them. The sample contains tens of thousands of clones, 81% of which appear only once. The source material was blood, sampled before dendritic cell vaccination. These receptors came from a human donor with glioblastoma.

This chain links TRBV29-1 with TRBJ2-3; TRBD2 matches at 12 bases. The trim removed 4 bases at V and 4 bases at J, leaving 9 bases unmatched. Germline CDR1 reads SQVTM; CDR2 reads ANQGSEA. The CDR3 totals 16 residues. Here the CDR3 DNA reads TGCAGCGTTGGGGCGCTAGCGGGGGGGCTCTCAGATACGCAGTATTTT. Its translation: CSVGALAGGLSDTQYF.

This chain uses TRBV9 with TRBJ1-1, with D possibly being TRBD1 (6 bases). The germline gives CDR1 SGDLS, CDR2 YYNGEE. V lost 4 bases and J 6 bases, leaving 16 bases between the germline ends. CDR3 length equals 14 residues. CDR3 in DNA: TGTGCCAGCAGCTCCTCCGGGACAAACCCTGAAGCTTTCTTT. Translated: CASSSSGTNPEAFF. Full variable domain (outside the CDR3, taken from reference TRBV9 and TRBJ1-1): DSGVTQTPKHLITATGQRVTLRCSPRSGDLSVYWYQQSLDQGLQFLIQYYNGEERAKGNILERFSAQQFPDLHSELNLSSLELGDSALYFCASSSSGTNPEAFFGQGTRLTVV.

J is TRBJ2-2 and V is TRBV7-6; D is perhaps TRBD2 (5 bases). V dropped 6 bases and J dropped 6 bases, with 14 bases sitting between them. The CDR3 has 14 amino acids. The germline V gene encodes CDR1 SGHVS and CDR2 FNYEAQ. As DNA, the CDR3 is TGTGCCAGCAGAAGAGCGGAAAAGGCCGGGGAGCTGTTTTTT. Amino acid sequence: CASRRAEKAGELFF.

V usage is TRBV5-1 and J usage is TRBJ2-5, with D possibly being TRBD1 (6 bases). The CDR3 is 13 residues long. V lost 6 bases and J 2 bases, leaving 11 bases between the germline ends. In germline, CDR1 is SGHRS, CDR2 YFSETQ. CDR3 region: CASNTGNQETQYF. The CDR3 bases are TGCGCCAGCAACACAGGGAATCAAGAGACCCAGTACTTC.

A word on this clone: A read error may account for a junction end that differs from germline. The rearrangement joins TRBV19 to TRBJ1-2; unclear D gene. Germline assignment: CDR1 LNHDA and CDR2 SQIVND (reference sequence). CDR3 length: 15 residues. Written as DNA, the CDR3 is TGTGCCAGTAGTGTAGATGGGAGCTCGGACTATGGCTACACCTTC. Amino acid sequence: CASSVDGSSDYGYTF.

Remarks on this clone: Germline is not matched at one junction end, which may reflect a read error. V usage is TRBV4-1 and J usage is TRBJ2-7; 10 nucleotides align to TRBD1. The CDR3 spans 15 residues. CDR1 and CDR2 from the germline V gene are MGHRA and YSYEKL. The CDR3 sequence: CASSQEWDRGYEQYF. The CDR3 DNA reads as TGTGCCAGCAGCCAAGAGTGGGACAGGGGCTACGAGCAGTACTTC.

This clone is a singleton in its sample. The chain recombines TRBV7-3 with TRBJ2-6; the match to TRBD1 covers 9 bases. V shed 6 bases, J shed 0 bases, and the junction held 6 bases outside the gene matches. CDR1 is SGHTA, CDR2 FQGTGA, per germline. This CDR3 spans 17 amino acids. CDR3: CASSPQGANSGANVLTF. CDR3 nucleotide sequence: TGTGCCAGCAGTCCACAGGGGGCCAACTCTGGGGCCAACGTCCTGACTTTC.

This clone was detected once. CDR3 residues: CASSAGQPRGYTF. In DNA form, the CDR3 reads TGTGCCAGTAGTGCTGGCCAGCCTAGGGGCTACACCTTC. This chain links TRBV19 with TRBJ1-2, with D hard to call. Germline-derived CDR1 and CDR2 are LNHDA and SQIVND (reference sequence). The CDR3 loop spans 13 amino acids. The ends were cut back, 5 bases at V and 8 bases at J, with 15 bases in the middle.

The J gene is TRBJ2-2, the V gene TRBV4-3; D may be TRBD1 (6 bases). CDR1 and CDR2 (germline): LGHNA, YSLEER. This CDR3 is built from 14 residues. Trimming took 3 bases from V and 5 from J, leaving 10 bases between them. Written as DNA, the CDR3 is TGCGCCAGCAGCCAGACACAGGGTACCGGGGAGCTGTTTTTT. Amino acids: CASSQTQGTGELFF.

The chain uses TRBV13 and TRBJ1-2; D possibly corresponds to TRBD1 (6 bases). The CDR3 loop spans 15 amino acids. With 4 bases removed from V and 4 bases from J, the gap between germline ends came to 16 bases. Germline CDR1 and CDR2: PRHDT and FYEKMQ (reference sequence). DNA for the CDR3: TGTGCCAGCAGCTCCAACAGGGTCCCTAGCTATGGCTACACCTTC. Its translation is CASSSNRVPSYGYTF.

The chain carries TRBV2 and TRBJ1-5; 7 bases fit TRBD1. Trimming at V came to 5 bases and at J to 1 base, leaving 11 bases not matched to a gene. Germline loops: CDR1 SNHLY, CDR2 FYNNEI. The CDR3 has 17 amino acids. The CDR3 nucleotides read TGTGCCAGCAGTAAACAGGGGTCGTATCGGAGCAATCAGCCCCAGCATTTT. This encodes CASSKQGSYRSNQPQHF.

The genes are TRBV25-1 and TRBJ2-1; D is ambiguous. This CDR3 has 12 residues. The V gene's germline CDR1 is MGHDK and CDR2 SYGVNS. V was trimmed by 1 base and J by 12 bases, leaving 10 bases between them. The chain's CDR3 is CASSESEVWQFF. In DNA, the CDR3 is TGTGCCAGCAGTGAATCAGAGGTATGGCAGTTCTTC.

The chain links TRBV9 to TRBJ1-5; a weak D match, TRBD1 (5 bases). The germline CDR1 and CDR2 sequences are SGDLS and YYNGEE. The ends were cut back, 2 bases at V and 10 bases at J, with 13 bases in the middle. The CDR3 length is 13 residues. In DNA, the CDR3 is TGTGCCAGCAGCGTTTCAGGGTCCGAACCCCAGCATTTT. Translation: CASSVSGSEPQHF.

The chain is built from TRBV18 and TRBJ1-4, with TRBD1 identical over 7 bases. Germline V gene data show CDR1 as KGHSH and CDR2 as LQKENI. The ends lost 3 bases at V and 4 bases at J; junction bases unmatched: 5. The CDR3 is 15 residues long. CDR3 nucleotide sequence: TGTGCCAGCTCACCTCTGGGGACAGATAATGAAAAACTGTTTTTT. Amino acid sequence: CASSPLGTDNEKLFF.

In DNA form, the CDR3 reads TGTGCCACTCTTCCGGGTGACCGCACTGAAGCTTTCTTT. Encoded protein: CATLPGDRTEAFF. The V call is TRBV6-6, the J call TRBJ1-1; the D is unclear. With 10 bases removed from V and 4 bases from J, the gap between germline ends came to 16 bases. CDR1 is MNHNY, CDR2 SVGAGI, per germline (reference sequence). This CDR3 region has 13 residues.

CDR3 coding DNA: TGTGCCAGCAGCGTCCGGACAGGGTCCAATGAGCAGTTCTTC. It is translated as CASSVRTGSNEQFF. This chain connects TRBV9 to TRBJ2-1; 8 nucleotides align to TRBD1. The CDR3 has 14 residues. Trimming took 2 bases from V and 6 from J; bases not matched to a gene: 4. Germline CDR1 is SGDLS and CDR2 is YYNGEE.

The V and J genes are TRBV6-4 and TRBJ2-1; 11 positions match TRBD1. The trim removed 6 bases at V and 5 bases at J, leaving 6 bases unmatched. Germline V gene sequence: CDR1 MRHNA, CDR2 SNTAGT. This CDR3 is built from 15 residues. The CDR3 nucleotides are TGTGCCAGCAGCTTCGGACAGGGGGCGGACAATGAGCAGTTCTTC. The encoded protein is CASSFGQGADNEQFF.

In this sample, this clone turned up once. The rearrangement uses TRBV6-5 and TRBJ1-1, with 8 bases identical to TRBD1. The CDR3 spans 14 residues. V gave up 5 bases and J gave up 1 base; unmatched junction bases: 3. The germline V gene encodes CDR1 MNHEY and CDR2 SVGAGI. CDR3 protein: CASSRQGPNTEAFF. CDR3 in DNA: TGTGCCAGCAGTCGACAGGGGCCGAACACTGAAGCTTTCTTT.

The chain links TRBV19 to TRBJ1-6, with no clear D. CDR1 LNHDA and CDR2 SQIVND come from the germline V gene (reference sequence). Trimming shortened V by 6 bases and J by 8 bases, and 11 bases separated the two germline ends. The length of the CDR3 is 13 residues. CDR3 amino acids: CASRQHIHSPLHF. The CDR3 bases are TGTGCCAGTAGGCAACACATCCATTCACCCCTCCACTTT.